The 4 T cell receptor beta chains below come from one sample, sequenced in a study of blood T cell repertoires in COVID-19. TCRdb's copy holds only in-frame clones and misses some; the assay was immunoSEQ multiplex PCR. The data contain around 230,000 clones, roughly 90% of them singletons. Sequencing was done on a sample of PBMCs or T cells enriched from blood (not recorded which). Receptor source: a man younger than 30 with acute COVID-19.

V gene TRBV5-1 combines with J gene TRBJ2-2; possibly TRBD2 for D (6 bases). The germline V and J ends were trimmed by 1 base and 4 bases, with 11 bases remaining between them. The CDR3 has 15 amino acids. Germline-derived CDR1 and CDR2 are SGHRS and YFSETQ. The CDR3 loop reads CASSLNSGPTGELFF. The CDR3 region has the DNA TGCGCCAGCAGCTTGAATAGCGGTCCCACCGGGGAGCTGTTTTTT.

The gene calls are TRBV12-3 or TRBV12-4 and TRBJ2-1, with 8 positions matching TRBD1. The CDR3 runs to 11 residues. The V and J ends lost 6 bases and 12 bases, in that order; junction bases with no gene match: 4. Here the CDR3 DNA reads TGTGCCAGCAGCCAAGGACAGGGGCAGTTCTTC. The encoded protein is CASSQGQGQFF.

V is TRBV5-5 and J is TRBJ1-1; a possible D gene is TRBD1 (6 bases). V was clipped by 0 bases and J by 3 bases, with 12 bases between them. The CDR3 loop spans 15 amino acids. Germline V gene sequence: CDR1 SGHKS, CDR2 YYEKEE (reference sequence). The CDR3 region is CASSLGRGGYTEAFF. The CDR3 DNA reads as TGTGCCAGCAGCTTGGGCAGGGGAGGGTACACTGAAGCTTTCTTT.

This chain uses TRBV4-3 with TRBJ2-7, with 7 bases fitting TRBD2. This CDR3 is built from 15 residues. CDR1 LGHNA and CDR2 YSLEER come from the germline V gene. V was pared by 1 base and J by 0 bases, with 3 bases of the junction left unmatched. As DNA, the CDR3 is TGCGCCAGCAGCCAAGCAGCGGGGAGCTCCTACGAGCAGTACTTC. Its protein product is CASSQAAGSSYEQYF.